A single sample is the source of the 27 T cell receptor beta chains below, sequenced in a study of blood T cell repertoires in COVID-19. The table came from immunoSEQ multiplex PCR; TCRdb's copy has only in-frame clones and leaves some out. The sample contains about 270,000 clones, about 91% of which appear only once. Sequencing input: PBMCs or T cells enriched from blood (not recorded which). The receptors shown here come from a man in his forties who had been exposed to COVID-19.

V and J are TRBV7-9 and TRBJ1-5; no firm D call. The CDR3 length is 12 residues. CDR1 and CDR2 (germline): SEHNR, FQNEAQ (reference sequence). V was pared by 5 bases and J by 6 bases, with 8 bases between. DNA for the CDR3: TGTGCCAGCAGCCCTGGGAGTCAGCCCCAGCATTTT. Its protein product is CASSPGSQPQHF.

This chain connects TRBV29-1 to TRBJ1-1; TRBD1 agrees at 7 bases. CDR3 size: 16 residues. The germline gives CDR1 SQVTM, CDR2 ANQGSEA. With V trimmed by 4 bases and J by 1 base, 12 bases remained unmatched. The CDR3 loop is CSVVEEGGSSNTEAFF. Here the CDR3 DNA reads TGCAGCGTTGTTGAGGAAGGGGGCTCCTCGAACACTGAAGCTTTCTTT.

CDR3 loop: CASSDSSNQPQHF. CDR3 nucleotide sequence: TGTGCCAGCTCGGACAGTAGCAATCAGCCCCAGCATTTT. V usage is TRBV18 and J usage is TRBJ1-5, with TRBD1 as a possible D gene (6 bases). V was cut by 6 bases and J by 0 bases, with 6 bases left in between. The CDR3 is 13 residues long. Per the germline V gene, CDR1 is KGHSH and CDR2 is LQKENI.

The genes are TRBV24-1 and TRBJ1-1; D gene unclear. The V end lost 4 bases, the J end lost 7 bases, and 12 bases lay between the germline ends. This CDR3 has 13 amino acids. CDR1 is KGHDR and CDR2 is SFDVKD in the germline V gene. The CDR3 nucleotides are TGTGCCACCAGTGAGGTGGACTGGGGTGAAGCTTTCTTT. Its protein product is CATSEVDWGEAFF.

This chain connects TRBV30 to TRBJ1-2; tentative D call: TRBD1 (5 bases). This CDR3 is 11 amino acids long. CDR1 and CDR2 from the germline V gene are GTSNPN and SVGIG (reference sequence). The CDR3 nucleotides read TGTGCTAGGAAGAGGGGAGGTGGCTACACCTTC. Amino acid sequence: CARKRGGGYTF.

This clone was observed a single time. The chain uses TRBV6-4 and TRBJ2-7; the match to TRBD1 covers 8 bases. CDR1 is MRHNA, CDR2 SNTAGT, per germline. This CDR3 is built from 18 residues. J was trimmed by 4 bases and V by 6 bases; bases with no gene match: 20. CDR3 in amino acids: CASRPRLDRGLTPYEQYF. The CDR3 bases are TGTGCCAGCAGGCCTCGTCTCGACAGGGGCCTTACTCCTTACGAGCAGTACTTC.

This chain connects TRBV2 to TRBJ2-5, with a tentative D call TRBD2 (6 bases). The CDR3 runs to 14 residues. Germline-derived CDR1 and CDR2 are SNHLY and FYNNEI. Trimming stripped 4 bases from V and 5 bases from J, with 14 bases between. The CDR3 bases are TGTGCCAGCAGTGCCGGAGGGGCTTTCGAGACCCAGTACTTC. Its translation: CASSAGGAFETQYF.

CDR3 residues: CASSLLRGSQNSPLHF. CDR3 nucleotides: TGTGCCAGCAGTTTACTCAGGGGGAGTCAGAATTCACCCCTCCACTTT. The chain recombines TRBV28 with TRBJ1-6; 7 bases match TRBD1. Trimming cost V 2 bases and J 7 bases; bases outside gene matches: 8. The CDR3 covers 16 residues. Per germline, CDR1 MDHEN and CDR2 SYDVKM.

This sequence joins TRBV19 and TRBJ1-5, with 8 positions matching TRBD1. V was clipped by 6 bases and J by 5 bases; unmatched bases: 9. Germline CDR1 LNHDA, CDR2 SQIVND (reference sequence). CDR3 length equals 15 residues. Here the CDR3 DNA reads TGTGCCAGTAGACTCAGACAGGGGATCTATCAGCCCCAGCATTTT. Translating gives CASRLRQGIYQPQHF.

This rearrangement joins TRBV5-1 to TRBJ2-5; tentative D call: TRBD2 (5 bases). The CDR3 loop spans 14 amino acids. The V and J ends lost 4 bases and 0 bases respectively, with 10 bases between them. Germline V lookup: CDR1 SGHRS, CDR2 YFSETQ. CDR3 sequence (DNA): TGCGCCAGCAGCGGAGGACTTAACCAAGAGACCCAGTACTTC. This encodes CASSGGLNQETQYF.

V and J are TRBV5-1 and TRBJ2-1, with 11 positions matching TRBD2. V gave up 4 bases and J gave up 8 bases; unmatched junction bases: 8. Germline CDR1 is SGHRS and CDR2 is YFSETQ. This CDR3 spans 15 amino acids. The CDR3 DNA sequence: TGCGCCAGCAGCCCTTTAGCGGGAGGGCCCCATGAGCAGTTCTTC. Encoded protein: CASSPLAGGPHEQFF.

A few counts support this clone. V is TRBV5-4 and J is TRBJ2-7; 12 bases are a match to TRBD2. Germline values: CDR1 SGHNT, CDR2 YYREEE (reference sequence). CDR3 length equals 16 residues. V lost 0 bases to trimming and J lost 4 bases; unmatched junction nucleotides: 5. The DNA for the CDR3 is TGTGCCAGCAGCTTGGGACTAGCGGGAGTTGGGTACGAGCAGTACTTC. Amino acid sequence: CASSLGLAGVGYEQYF.

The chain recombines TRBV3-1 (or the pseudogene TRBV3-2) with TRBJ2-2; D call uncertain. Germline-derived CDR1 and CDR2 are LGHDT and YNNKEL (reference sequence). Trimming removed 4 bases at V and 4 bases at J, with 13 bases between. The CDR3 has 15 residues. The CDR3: CASSLPGKITGELFF. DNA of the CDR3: TGTGCCAGCAGCCTCCCGGGTAAAATCACCGGGGAGCTGTTTTTT.

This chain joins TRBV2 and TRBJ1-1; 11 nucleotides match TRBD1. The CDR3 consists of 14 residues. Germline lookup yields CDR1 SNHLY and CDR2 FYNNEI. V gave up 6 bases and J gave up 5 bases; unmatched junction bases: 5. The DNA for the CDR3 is TGTGCCAGCAGGGGACAGGGGGAGAGTACTGAAGCTTTCTTT. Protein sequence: CASRGQGESTEAFF.

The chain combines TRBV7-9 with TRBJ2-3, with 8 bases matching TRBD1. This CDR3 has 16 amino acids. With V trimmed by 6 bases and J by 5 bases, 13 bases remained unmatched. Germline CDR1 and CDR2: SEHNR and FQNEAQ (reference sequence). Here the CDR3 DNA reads TGTGCCAGCAGTCCAGGACAGGGAGTGAAGCAAGATACGCAGTATTTT. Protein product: CASSPGQGVKQDTQYF.

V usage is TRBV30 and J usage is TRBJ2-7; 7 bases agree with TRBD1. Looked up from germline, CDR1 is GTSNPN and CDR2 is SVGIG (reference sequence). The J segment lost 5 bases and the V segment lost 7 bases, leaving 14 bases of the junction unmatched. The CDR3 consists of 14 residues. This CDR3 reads CASLWGRGSNEQYF. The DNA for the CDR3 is TGTGCCTCCTTGTGGGGCAGGGGGTCAAACGAGCAGTACTTC. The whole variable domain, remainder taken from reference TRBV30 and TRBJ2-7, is SQTIHQWPATLVQPVGSPLSLECTVEGTSNPNLYWYRQAAGRGLQLLFYSVGIGQISSEVPQNLSASRPQDRQFILSSKKLLLSDSGFYLCASLWGRGSNEQYFGPGTRLTVT.

The CDR3 nucleotides read TGTGCCAGCAGCCAAGACCCGCTAGTTGACACTGAAGCTTTCTTT. This encodes CASSQDPLVDTEAFF. The chain employs TRBV3-1 (or the pseudogene TRBV3-2) and TRBJ1-1, with D uncertain. V dropped 0 bases and J dropped 3 bases, with 11 bases sitting between them. Germline V gene sequence: CDR1 LGHDT, CDR2 YNNKEL (reference sequence). The CDR3 extends over 15 amino acids.

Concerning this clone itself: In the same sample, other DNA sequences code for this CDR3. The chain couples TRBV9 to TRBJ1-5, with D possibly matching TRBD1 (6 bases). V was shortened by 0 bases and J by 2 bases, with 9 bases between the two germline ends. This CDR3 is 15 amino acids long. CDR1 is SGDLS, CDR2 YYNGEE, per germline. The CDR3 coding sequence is TGTGCCAGCAGCGTAGGGGCAGGGGGCAATCAGCCCCAGCATTTT. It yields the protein CASSVGAGGNQPQHF.

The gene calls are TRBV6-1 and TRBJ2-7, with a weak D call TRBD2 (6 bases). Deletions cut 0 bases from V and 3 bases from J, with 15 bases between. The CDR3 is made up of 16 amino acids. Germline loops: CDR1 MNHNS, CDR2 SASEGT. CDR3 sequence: CASSEARHLADYEQYF. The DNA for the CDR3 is TGTGCCAGCAGTGAAGCCCGGCATTTAGCGGACTACGAGCAGTACTTC.

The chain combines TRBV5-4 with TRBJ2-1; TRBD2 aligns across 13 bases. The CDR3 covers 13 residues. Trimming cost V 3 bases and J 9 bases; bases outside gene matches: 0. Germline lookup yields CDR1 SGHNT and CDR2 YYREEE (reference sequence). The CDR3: CASSWTSGSEQFF. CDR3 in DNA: TGTGCCAGCAGCTGGACTAGCGGGAGTGAGCAGTTCTTC.

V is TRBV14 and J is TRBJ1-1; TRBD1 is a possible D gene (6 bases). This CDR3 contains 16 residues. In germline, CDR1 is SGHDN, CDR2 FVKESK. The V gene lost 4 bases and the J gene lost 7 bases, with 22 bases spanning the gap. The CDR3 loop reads CASSPTRARTAGEAFF. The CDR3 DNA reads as TGTGCCAGCAGCCCGACCCGGGCCCGGACAGCTGGTGAAGCTTTCTTT.

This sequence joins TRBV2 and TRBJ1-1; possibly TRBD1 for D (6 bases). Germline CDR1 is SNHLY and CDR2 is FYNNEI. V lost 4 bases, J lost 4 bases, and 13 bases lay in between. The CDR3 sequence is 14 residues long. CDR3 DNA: TGTGCCAGCAGTGCGTGGGGGCGCCGCACTGAAGCTTTCTTT. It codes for CASSAWGRRTEAFF.

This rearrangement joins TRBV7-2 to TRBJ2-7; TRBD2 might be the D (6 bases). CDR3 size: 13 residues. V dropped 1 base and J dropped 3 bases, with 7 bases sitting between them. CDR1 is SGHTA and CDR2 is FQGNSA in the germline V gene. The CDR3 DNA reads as TGTGCCAGCAGCTTAGTGGGGGGCTACGAGCAGTACTTC. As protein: CASSLVGGYEQYF.

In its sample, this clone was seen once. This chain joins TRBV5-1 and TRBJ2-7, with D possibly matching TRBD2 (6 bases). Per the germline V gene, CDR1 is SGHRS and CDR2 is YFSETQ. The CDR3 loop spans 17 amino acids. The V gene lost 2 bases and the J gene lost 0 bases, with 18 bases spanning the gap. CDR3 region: CASSFSVREDISYEQYF. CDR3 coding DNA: TGCGCCAGCAGCTTTTCGGTGAGGGAGGACATCTCCTACGAGCAGTACTTC.

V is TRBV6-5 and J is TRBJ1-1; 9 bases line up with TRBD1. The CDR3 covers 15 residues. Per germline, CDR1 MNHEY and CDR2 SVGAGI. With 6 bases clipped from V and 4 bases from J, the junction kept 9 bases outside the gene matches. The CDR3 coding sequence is TGTGCCAGCAGCCGGGACAGGGAGGGAATCACTGAAGCTTTCTTT. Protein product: CASSRDREGITEAFF.

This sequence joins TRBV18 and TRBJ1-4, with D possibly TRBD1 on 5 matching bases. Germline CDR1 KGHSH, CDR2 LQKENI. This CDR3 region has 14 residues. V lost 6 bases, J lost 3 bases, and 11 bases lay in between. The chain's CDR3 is CASSPGQANEKLFF. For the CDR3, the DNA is TGTGCCAGCTCGCCAGGGCAAGCTAATGAAAAACTGTTTTTT.

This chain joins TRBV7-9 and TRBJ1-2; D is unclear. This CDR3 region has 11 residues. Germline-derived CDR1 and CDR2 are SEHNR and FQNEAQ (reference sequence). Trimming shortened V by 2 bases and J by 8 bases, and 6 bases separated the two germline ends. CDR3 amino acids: CASSLREGYTF. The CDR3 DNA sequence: TGTGCCAGCAGCTTAAGAGAAGGCTACACCTTC. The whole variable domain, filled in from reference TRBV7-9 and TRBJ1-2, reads DTGVSQNPRHKITKRGQNVTFRCDPISEHNRLYWYRQTLGQGPEFLTYFQNEAQLEKSRLLSDRFSAERPKGSFSTLEIQRTEQGDSAMYLCASSLREGYTFGSGTRLTVV.